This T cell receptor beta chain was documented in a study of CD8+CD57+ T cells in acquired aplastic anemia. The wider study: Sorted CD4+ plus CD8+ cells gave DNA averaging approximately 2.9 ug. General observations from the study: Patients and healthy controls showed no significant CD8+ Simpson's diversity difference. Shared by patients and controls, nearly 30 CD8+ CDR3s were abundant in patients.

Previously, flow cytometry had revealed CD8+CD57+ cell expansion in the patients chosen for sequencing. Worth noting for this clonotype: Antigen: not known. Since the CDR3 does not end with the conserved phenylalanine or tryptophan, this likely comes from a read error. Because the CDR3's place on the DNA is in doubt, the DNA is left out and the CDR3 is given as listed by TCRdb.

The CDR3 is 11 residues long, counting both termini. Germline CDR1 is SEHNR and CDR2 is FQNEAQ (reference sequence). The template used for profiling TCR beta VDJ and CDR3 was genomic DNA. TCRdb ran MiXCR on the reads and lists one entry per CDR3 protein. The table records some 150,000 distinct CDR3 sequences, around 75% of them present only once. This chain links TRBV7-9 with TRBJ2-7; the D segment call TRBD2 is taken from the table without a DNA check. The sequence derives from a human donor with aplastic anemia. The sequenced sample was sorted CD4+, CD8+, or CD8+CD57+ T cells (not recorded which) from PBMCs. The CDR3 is CASSNLAGGRT.